This record looks at one T cell receptor (beta chain) sequence and its context. Germline-derived CDR1 and CDR2 are MNHEY and SVGAGI. This CDR3 region has 15 residues. The V gene end was trimmed by 2 bases and the J gene end by 10 bases; junction bases not matched to a gene: 4. The data originate from a study of blood T cell repertoires in COVID-19. Sequenced by immunoSEQ multiplex PCR; TCRdb stores in-frame clones only, minus some. Altogether 300,000 to 350,000 clones are present, approximately 92% being singletons, with the ten largest covering about 6.8%. Specimen: peripheral blood. The chain employs TRBV6-5 and TRBJ2-1; 14 positions agree with TRBD2. The sequence came from a woman aged 25 to 45 with COVID-19, enrolled during active disease. For the CDR3, the DNA is TGTGCCAGCAGTTACGGGGGACTAGCGGGAGACGAGCAGTTCTTC. Translating gives CASSYGGLAGDEQFF.